This T cell receptor beta chain derives from a study of cytomegalovirus exposure and HLA in healthy donors. Looking at the study overall: Early released data had about 85 million unique TCRs, all coming from HLA-typed donors. Regarding the study as a whole: Among TCR beta chains, those listed as cytomegalovirus-associated numbered under 200. TCR beta sequences reportedly predicted most subjects' HLA-A and HLA-B alleles accurately.

The PCR used 60 Vbeta and 13 Jbeta primers. The repertoire was sequenced with immunoSEQ multiplex PCR; TCRdb's copy has only in-frame clones and lacks some. The data show about 150,000 clones, with 75% to 85% seen just once and approximately 7.7% held by the top ten. Healthy bone marrow donors made up the donor group. Germline V gives CDR1 ENHRY, CDR2 SYGVKD. Germline trimming cut 5 bases from V and 8 bases from J; bases unmatched to any gene: 4. The CDR3 has 14 residues. This clone appeared a single time. Its target is not known. The TCR originated in a man aged 30 to 45 in good health and CMV-seropositive. Sequencing was carried out using PBMCs. This chain links TRBV10-3 with TRBJ2-1; TRBD2 aligns across 12 bases. This chain's CDR3 is CAISSSGRADEQFF. CDR3 bases: TGTGCCATCAGTTCTAGCGGGAGGGCCGATGAGCAGTTCTTC.